The source of this T cell receptor (beta chain) is a study of blood T cell repertoires in COVID-19. V gave up 3 bases and J gave up 4 bases, with 10 bases separating them. The germline V gene has CDR1 GTSNPN and CDR2 SVGIG (reference sequence). The CDR3 is made up of 13 amino acids. The assay was immunoSEQ multiplex PCR, and TCRdb's table has in-frame clones only and misses some. This table has 110,000 or so clones, roughly 89% appearing once. The sequence came from a woman aged 50 to 60 with acute or convalescent COVID-19. The chain recombines TRBV30 with TRBJ1-5; D gene uncertain. The sequencing sample was made of peripheral blood. The DNA for the CDR3 is TGTGCCTGGAGGTTGGCAGGAAATCAGCCCCAGCATTTT. Translated: CAWRLAGNQPQHF.